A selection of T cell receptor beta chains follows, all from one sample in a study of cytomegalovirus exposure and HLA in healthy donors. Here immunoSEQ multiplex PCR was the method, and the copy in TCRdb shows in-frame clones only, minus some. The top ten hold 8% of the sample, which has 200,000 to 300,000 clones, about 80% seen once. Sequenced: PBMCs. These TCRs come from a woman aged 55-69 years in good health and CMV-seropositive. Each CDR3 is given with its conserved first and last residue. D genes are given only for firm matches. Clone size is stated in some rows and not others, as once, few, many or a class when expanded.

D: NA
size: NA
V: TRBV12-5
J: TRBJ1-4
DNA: TGTGCTAGTGGGAAGGGGTTGACTAATGAAAAACTGTTTTTT
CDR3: CASGKGLTNEKLFF

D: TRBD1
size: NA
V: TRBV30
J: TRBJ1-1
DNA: TGTGCCTTACAGGGGGCTGAAGCTTTCTTT
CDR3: CALQGAEAFF

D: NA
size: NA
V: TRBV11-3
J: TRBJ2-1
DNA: TGTGCCAGCAGCCCCCACCCACTCGTTGAGCAGTTCTTC
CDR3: CASSPHPLVEQFF

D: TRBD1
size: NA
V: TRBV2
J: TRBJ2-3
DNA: TGTGCCAGCAGTGAGTACAGGGGGCAAGATACGCAGTATTTT
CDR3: CASSEYRGQDTQYF

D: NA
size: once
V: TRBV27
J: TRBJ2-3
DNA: TGTGCCAGCAGTTATAGGACAGAGCAGTATTTT
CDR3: CASSYRTEQYF

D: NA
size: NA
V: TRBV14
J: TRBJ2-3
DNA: TGTGCCAGCAGCCCCCAAGGGGGTACGCAGTATTTT
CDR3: CASSPQGGTQYF

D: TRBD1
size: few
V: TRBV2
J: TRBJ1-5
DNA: TGTGCCAGCAGCCCCCCCGGACAGGTTTATCAGCCCCAGCATTTT
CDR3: CASSPPGQVYQPQHF

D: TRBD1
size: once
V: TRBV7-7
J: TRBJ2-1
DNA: TGTGCCAGCAGCCCAGGACAGGGGGCGGATGAGCAGTTCTTC
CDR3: CASSPGQGADEQFF

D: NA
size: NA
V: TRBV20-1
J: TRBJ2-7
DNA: TGCAGTGCTAGACCCCACTACGAGCAGTACTTC
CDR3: CSARPHYEQYF

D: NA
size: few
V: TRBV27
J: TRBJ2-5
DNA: TGTGCCAGCGCCTTTGGAGGAGCGATGCAAGAGACCCAGTACTTC
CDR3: CASAFGGAMQETQYF

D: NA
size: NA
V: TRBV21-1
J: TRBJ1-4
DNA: TGTGCCAGCAGCACCCACAGGGGCTCATCGGAAAAACTGTTTTTT
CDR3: CASSTHRGSSEKLFF

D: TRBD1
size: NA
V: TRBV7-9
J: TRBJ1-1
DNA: TGTGCCAGCAGCCTTCTTAGGGGGCAGAACACTGAAGCTTTCTTT
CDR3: CASSLLRGQNTEAFF

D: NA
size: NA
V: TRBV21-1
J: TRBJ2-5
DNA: TGTGCCAGAAACAGGGGGCCGAGGAGAGAGACCCAGTACTTC
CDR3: CARNRGPRRETQYF

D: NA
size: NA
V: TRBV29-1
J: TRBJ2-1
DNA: TGCAGCACTCGGCCTAGCCGCTCCTACAATGAGCAGTTCTTC
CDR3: CSTRPSRSYNEQFF

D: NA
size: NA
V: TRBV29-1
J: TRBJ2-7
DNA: TGCAGCATTGGGAGGTCAACCTACGAGCAGTACTTC
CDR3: CSIGRSTYEQYF

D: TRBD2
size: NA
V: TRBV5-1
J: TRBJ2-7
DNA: TGCGCCAGCAGCCCAGCGGGAGGGGGCAACGAGCAGTACTTC
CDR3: CASSPAGGGNEQYF

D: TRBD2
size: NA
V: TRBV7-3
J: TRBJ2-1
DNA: TGTGCCAGCAGCTCGGGACTAGCGGGAGCGGCTGAGCAGTTCTTC
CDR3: CASSSGLAGAAEQFF

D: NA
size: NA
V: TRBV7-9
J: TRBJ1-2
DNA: TGTGCCAACAGCTTACCAGGGTCTGGCTACACCTTC
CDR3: CANSLPGSGYTF

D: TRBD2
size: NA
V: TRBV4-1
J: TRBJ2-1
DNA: TGCGCCAGCAGCCTCCTACTAGCGGGAGCAAACAATGAGCAGTTCTTC
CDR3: CASSLLLAGANNEQFF

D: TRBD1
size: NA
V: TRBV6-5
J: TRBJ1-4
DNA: TGTGCCAGCAGTTACTCGAAACAGGGGGCTAATGAAAAACTGTTTTTT
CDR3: CASSYSKQGANEKLFF

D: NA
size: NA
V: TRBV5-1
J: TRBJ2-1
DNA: TGCGCCTCGACCGACATGAAGTACAATGAGCAGTTCTTC
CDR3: CASTDMKYNEQFF

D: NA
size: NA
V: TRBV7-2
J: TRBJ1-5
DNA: TGTGCCAGCAGCTTAGCGGGGCCAGGGAATCAGCCCCAGCATTTT
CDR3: CASSLAGPGNQPQHF

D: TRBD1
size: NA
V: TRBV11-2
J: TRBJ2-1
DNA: TGTGCCAGCAGCTTAGATCTCAAAGGGGGCCGTGAGCAGTTCTTC
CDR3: CASSLDLKGGREQFF

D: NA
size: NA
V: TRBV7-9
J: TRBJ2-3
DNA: TGTTCCAGCAGCTTAAGGGCTAGCGCTAGCACAGATACGCAGTATTTT
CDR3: CSSSLRASASTDTQYF

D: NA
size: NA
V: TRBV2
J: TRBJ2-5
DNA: TGTGCCAGCAGTGAAGGTGGACTATATCAAGAGACCCAGTACTTC
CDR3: CASSEGGLYQETQYF

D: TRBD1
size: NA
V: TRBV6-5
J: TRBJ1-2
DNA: TGTGCCAGCAGCGGACAGGGGGCGCAGGGCTATGGCTACACCTTC
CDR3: CASSGQGAQGYGYTF

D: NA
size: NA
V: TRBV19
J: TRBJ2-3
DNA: TGTGCCAGTAGTAACCCTAGCGGCACAGATACGCAGTATTTT
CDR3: CASSNPSGTDTQYF

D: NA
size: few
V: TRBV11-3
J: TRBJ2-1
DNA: TGTGCCAGCAGCTTAGCCGAGGACACCGAGCAGTTCTTC
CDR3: CASSLAEDTEQFF

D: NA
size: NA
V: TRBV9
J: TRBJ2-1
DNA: TGTGCCAGCAGCGTAGGGGGTGGGGGGAGCTCCTACAATGAGCAGTTCTTC
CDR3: CASSVGGGGSSYNEQFF

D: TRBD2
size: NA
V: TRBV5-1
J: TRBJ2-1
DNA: TGCGCCAGCAGCTTGGGCCGTGGCGGGAGTTGGAATGAGCAGTTCTTC
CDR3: CASSLGRGGSWNEQFF

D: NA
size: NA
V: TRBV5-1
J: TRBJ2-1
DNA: TGCGCCAGCAGGTCTACAGGTAGAAGCTACAATGAGCAGTTCTTC
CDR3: CASRSTGRSYNEQFF

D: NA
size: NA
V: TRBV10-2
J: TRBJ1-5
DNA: TGCGCCACTGGTAGTGGCAATCAGCCCCAGCATTTT
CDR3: CATGSGNQPQHF

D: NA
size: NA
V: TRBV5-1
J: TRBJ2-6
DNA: TGCGCCAGCAGCCTGGGTTACCCCTACGAAGTTCTGACTTTC
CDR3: CASSLGYPYEVLTF

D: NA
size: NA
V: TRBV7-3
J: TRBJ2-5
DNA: TGTGCCAGCAGCTTAACCGGAGGGACCCAAGAGACCCAGTACTTC
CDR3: CASSLTGGTQETQYF

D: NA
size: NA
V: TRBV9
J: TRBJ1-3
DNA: TGTGCCAGCAGCGTGACAGGACCCGGAAACACCATATATTTT
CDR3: CASSVTGPGNTIYF

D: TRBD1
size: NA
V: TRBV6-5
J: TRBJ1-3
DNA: TGTGCCAGCAGTTCCCGACAGGGGACTCGAAACACCATATATTTT
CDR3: CASSSRQGTRNTIYF

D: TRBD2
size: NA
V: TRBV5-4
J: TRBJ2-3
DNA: TGTGCCAGCAGCCTGGGACTAGCGGGAGGGGCAGGTCTCACAGATACGCAGTATTTT
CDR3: CASSLGLAGGAGLTDTQYF

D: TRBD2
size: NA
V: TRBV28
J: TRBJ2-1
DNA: TGTGCCAGCAGTCGTCCGGGACTAGCGGGAGTAAATGAGCAGTTCTTC
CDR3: CASSRPGLAGVNEQFF

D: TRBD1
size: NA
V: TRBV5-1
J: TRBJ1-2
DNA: TGCGCCAGCAGCTCGCCGGACAGGGTCTATGGCTACACCTTC
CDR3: CASSSPDRVYGYTF

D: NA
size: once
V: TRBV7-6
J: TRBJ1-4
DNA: TGTGCCAGCAGCCCTACAGGGTCAACTAATGAAAAACTGTTTTTT
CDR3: CASSPTGSTNEKLFF

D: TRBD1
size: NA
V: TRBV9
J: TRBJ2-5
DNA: TGTGCCAGCAGCGTCCAGGCAGGGGGCGCGGAGACCCAGTACTTC
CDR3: CASSVQAGGAETQYF

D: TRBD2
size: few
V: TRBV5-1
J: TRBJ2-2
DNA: TGCGCCAGCAGCGTGCTAGCGGGAAGAGGTCACGGGGAGCTGTTTTTT
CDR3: CASSVLAGRGHGELFF

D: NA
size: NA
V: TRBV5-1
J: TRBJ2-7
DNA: TGCGCCAGCAGCCCGGACAGCTACGAGCAGTACTTC
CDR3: CASSPDSYEQYF

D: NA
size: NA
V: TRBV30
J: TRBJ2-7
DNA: TGTGCCTGGAGCCTAGGGGGATCCTACGAGCAGTACTTC
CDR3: CAWSLGGSYEQYF

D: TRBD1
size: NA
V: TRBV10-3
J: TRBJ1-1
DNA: TGTGCCATCACCCTGACAGGGATGAACACTGAAGCTTTCTTT
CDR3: CAITLTGMNTEAFF

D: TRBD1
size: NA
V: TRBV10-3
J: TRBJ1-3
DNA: TGTGCCACCAAGGGAGACAGGGCGTGGAACACCATATATTTT
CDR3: CATKGDRAWNTIYF

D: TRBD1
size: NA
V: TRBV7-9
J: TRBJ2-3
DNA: TGTGCCAGCAGCGACAGGGGTGGGGCAGATACGCAGTATTTT
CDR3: CASSDRGGADTQYF

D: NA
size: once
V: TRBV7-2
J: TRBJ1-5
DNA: TGTGCCAGCAGCCTAGACATGCAGCCCCAGCATTTT
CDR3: CASSLDMQPQHF

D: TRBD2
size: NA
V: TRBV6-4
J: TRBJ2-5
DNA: TGTGCCAGCAGCCCAACTAGCGGGGAGGAGACCCAGTACTTC
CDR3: CASSPTSGEETQYF

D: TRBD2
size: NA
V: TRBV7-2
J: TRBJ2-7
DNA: TGTGCCAGCAGCCTTCGACCGGGACTAGCGGGAGGGAGCTCCTACGAGCAGTACTTC
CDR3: CASSLRPGLAGGSSYEQYF

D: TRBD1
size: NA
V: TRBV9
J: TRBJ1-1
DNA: TGTGCCAGCAGCGTAGGGGACAGGGGTTACACTGAAGCTTTCTTT
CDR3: CASSVGDRGYTEAFF

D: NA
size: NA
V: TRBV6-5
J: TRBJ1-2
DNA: TGTGCCAGCAGTTACGCCCGCAGGGCCCCCTCGGAGGGCTACACCTTC
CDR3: CASSYARRAPSEGYTF

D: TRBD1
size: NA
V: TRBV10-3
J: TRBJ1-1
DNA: TGTGCCATCAGAGACGCGGGACAGGGGGAAGCTTTCTTT
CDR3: CAIRDAGQGEAFF

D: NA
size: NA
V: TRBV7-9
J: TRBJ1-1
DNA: TGTGCCAGCAGCTTAGCGCTCACAAACACTGAAGCTTTCTTT
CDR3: CASSLALTNTEAFF

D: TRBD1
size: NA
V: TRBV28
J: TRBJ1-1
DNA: TGTGCCACCTACGACAGGGGGGGAACTGAAGCTTTCTTT
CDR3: CATYDRGGTEAFF

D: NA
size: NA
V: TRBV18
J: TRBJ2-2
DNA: TGTGCCAGCTCACCGTCAGTTTCAGGGCTCGGGGAGCTGTTTTTT
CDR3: CASSPSVSGLGELFF

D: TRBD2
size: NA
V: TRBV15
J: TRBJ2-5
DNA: TGTGCCACCAGCACCCGGGGGGGTGGAGAGACCCAGTACTTC
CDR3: CATSTRGGGETQYF

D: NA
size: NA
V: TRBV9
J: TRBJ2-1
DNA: TGTGCCAGCAGCGCGGGACACTGGGTGAATGAGCAGTTCTTC
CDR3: CASSAGHWVNEQFF